What follows are 30 T cell receptor beta chains derived from one specimen sequenced in a study of blood T cells in healthy people across ages. Together with a sample-barcoded 5' primer, a J-beta primer mix was included in a second PCR lasting roughly 7 to 11 cycles. Using its own MiXCR run on the 5' RACE reads, TCRdb lists one record per CDR3 protein. The repertoire holds some 1.5 million distinct CDR3 sequences, with around 40% as singletons. Sequenced sample: blood. The receptors were sampled from a woman aged 18 to 35 in good health.

The chain employs TRBV12-3 or TRBV12-4 and TRBJ2-1; no firm D call. The CDR3 sequence is 13 residues long. V lost 4 bases and J 9 bases, leaving 13 bases between the germline ends. The CDR3 sequence is CASSSYQSTEQFF. CDR3 coding DNA: TGTGCCAGCAGTTCGTACCAATCGACTGAGCAGTTCTTC.

The CDR3 spells CASREPGMNTEAFF. CDR3 sequence (DNA): TGTGCCAGCAGGGAACCAGGGATGAACACTGAAGCTTTCTTT. The chain recombines TRBV7-2 with TRBJ1-1; weak D call: TRBD1 (5 bases). The V gene lost 6 bases and the J gene lost 0 bases, with 11 bases spanning the gap. This CDR3 spans 14 amino acids. Germline CDR1 and CDR2: SGHTA and FQGNSA.

Concerning this clonotype itself: A junction boundary mismatches the germline segment, possibly from a read error. This chain uses TRBV7-8 with TRBJ1-2; the match to TRBD1 covers 8 bases. The germline gives CDR1 SGHVS, CDR2 FQNEAQ. This CDR3 has 15 residues. The CDR3 DNA reads TGTGCCAGCAGCGGTTGGGACAGGCTACCCTATGACTACACCTTC. Amino acids: CASSGWDRLPYDYTF.

This clonotype was counted between two and nine times. The chain joins TRBV3-1 to TRBJ2-3; 9 bases fit TRBD1. V shed 4 bases and J 3 bases; nucleotides not matched to a gene: 5. Germline-derived CDR1 and CDR2 are LGHDT and YNNKEL (reference sequence). This CDR3 region has 15 residues. The DNA for the CDR3 is TGTGCCAGCAGCCGAACCGGGACAGGGACAGATACGCAGTATTTT. Protein product: CASSRTGTGTDTQYF.

J is TRBJ2-1 and V is TRBV25-1; 9 nucleotides line up with TRBD2. The CDR3 spans 17 residues. V lost 1 base to trimming and J lost 7 bases; unmatched junction nucleotides: 11. CDR1 and CDR2 from the germline V gene are MGHDK and SYGVNS. In DNA, the CDR3 is TGTGCCAGCAGTGAATTTGTGGGCGGGAGGGCCGATAATGAGCAGTTCTTC. Its protein is CASSEFVGGRADNEQFF.

This clonotype was counted a few times. J is TRBJ1-2 and V is TRBV28; D possibly corresponds to TRBD1 (6 bases). The CDR3 has 14 residues. Per germline, CDR1 MDHEN and CDR2 SYDVKM. V dropped 6 bases and J dropped 3 bases, with 14 bases sitting between them. The CDR3 protein is CASRNRARDYGYTF. Written as DNA, the CDR3 is TGTGCCAGCAGGAACAGGGCCCGAGACTATGGCTACACCTTC.

The chain joins TRBV3-1 to TRBJ1-4; no definite D call. From germline, CDR1 is LGHDT and CDR2 YNNKEL (reference sequence). The CDR3 sequence is 15 residues long. Trimming took off 3 bases at V and 4 bases at J, with 12 bases between the two ends. The CDR3 coding sequence is TGTGCCAGCAGCCAGGAATGGACGGATAATGAAAAACTGTTTTTT. Encoded protein: CASSQEWTDNEKLFF. Complete variable domain (other parts from reference TRBV3-1 and TRBJ1-4): DTAVSQTPKYLVTQMGNDKSIKCEQNLGHDTMYWYKQDSKKFLKIMFSYNNKELIINETVPNRFSPKSPDKAHLNLHINSLELGDSAVYFCASSQEWTDNEKLFFGSGTQLSVL.

Here the CDR3 DNA reads TGTGCCAGCAGCTTAGCGGTGCAGGGTGTCTATGGCTACACCTTC. Protein: CASSLAVQGVYGYTF. The genes are TRBV7-9 and TRBJ1-2, with TRBD1 as a possible D gene (5 bases). CDR1 is SEHNR, CDR2 FQNEAQ, per germline (reference sequence). With 0 bases removed from V and 4 bases from J, the gap between germline ends came to 12 bases. This CDR3 region has 15 residues.

The J gene is TRBJ2-7, the V gene TRBV5-1; a weak D match, TRBD1 (5 bases). V was cut by 0 bases and J by 1 base, with 17 bases left in between. From germline, CDR1 is SGHRS and CDR2 YFSETQ. The CDR3 extends over 17 amino acids. The CDR3 loop reads CASSLEGRQRSSYEQYF. The CDR3, as DNA: TGCGCCAGCAGCTTGGAGGGCAGACAGCGCTCTTCCTACGAGCAGTACTTC.

Comments on this clonotype: This may be a read error, as it is one base from a much larger clone. The V call is TRBV10-3, the J call TRBJ2-3; D remains unclear. The CDR3 consists of 14 residues. CDR1 and CDR2 (germline): ENHRY, SYGVKD. The DNA for the CDR3 is TGTGCCATCAGTGAGTCCCCAGGCACAGATACGCAGTGTTTT. Protein product: CAISESPGTDTQCF.

This clonotype was observed a handful of times. This chain links TRBV25-1 with TRBJ2-3, with D possibly TRBD1 on 6 matching bases. The CDR3 spans 15 residues. Deletions cut 3 bases from V and 2 bases from J, with 12 bases between. Germline V gene data show CDR1 as MGHDK and CDR2 as SYGVNS. As DNA, the CDR3 is TGTGCCAGCAGTGAGCGTACAGGGAACACAGATACGCAGTATTTT. Translation: CASSERTGNTDTQYF.

The J gene is TRBJ1-4, the V gene TRBV4-1, with 9 bases matching TRBD1. The CDR3 has 18 amino acids. Germline CDR1 and CDR2: MGHRA and YSYEKL. With 1 base clipped from V and 9 bases from J, the junction kept 15 bases outside the gene matches. CDR3 in DNA: TGCGCCAGCAGCCAAGTAGTTGATCTGCGGACAGGGGTGAAAAAACTGTTTTTT. It specifies CASSQVVDLRTGVKKLFF.

A few counts support this clonotype. This may come from a read error, since a much larger clone is one base off. This sequence joins TRBV7-2 and TRBJ2-3; no reliable D call. The CDR3 spans 16 residues. V was shortened by 5 bases and J by 0 bases, with 15 bases between the two germline ends. The germline V gene has CDR1 SGHTA and CDR2 FQGNSA. The CDR3 nucleotides read TGTGCCAGCAGCCGTTCTGATTTGCTCAGCACAGATACGCAGTATTTT. It codes for CASSRSDLLSTDTQYF.

V and J are TRBV9 and TRBJ2-3; D gene uncertain. Trimming shortened V by 6 bases and J by 2 bases, and 10 bases separated the two germline ends. Germline V lookup: CDR1 SGDLS, CDR2 YYNGEE. The CDR3 spans 13 residues. The CDR3 reads CASKGRFTDTQYF. The CDR3, as DNA: TGTGCCAGCAAGGGCAGATTCACAGATACGCAGTATTTT.

The chain carries TRBV4-3 and TRBJ2-1, with 8 bases aligning to TRBD1. CDR3 length: 15 residues. The germline gives CDR1 LGHNA, CDR2 YSLEER. After removal of 3 bases from V and 8 bases from J, the junction contained 9 bases not matched to a gene. The CDR3 nucleotides are TGCGCCAGCAGCCATCTTGGACAGGGAATCGATGAGCAGTTCTTC. The encoded protein is CASSHLGQGIDEQFF.

V gene TRBV3-1 combines with J gene TRBJ1-4, with 7 positions matching TRBD1. Germline V gene sequence: CDR1 LGHDT, CDR2 YNNKEL (reference sequence). The CDR3 loop spans 11 amino acids. V shed 5 bases, J shed 13 bases, and the junction held 4 bases outside the gene matches. The CDR3 DNA reads as TGTGCCAGCAGCAACAGGGGAAGACTGTTTTTT. Protein product: CASSNRGRLFF.

The chain carries TRBV5-1 and TRBJ1-2; maybe TRBD1 (5 bases). CDR1 and CDR2 (germline): SGHRS, YFSETQ. There are 15 residues in the CDR3. V lost 4 bases, J lost 3 bases, and 16 bases lay in between. For the CDR3, the DNA is TGCGCCAGCAGCCTGGGACTGGGGAGAGACTATGGCTACACCTTC. As protein: CASSLGLGRDYGYTF.

This chain joins TRBV28 and TRBJ1-5, with D uncertain. Germline CDR1 reads MDHEN; CDR2 reads SYDVKM. The CDR3 totals 12 residues. V was cut by 8 bases and J by 2 bases, with 7 bases left in between. CDR3 sequence reads: CASVRGNQPQHF. CDR3 nucleotides: TGTGCCAGCGTTCGAGGCAATCAGCCCCAGCATTTT.

The chain has TRBV19 and TRBJ2-5; 12 bases agree with TRBD2. V was clipped by 8 bases and J by 11 bases; unmatched bases: 15. Germline values: CDR1 LNHDA, CDR2 SQIVND (reference sequence). The CDR3 consists of 15 residues. Here the CDR3 DNA reads TGTGCCAGTCGCCCTCTAGCGGGGGGGGACAATGAGCAGTACTTC. Its translation is CASRPLAGGDNEQYF. Full variable domain (outside the CDR3, taken from reference TRBV19 and TRBJ2-5): DGGITQSPKYLFRKEGQNVTLSCEQNLNHDAMYWYRQDPGQGLRLIYYSQIVNDFQKGDIAEGYSVSREKKESFPLTVTSAQKNPTAFYLCASRPLAGGDNEQYFGPGTRLLVL.

A few counts support this clonotype. J is TRBJ2-1 and V is TRBV7-8; the match to TRBD1 covers 9 bases. The J call is uncertain, as TRBJ2-7 better fits the DNA end. The CDR3 length is 16 residues. Germline V gene sequence: CDR1 SGHVS, CDR2 FQNEAQ. The CDR3 nucleotides read TGTGCCAGCAGCATCCAGAGGACAGGGGTCCTAAATGAGCAGTACTTC. It is translated as CASSIQRTGVLNEQYF.

The chain links TRBV10-3 to TRBJ1-5, with D perhaps TRBD1 (5 bases). In germline, CDR1 is ENHRY, CDR2 SYGVKD. This CDR3 has 16 residues. Trimming shortened V by 2 bases and J by 0 bases, and 11 bases separated the two germline ends. Here the CDR3 DNA reads TGTGCCATCAGTGAGACGGCGGGGGATAGCAATCAGCCCCAGCATTTT. As protein: CAISETAGDSNQPQHF.

Regarding this clonotype: The germline gene is not matched at one end of the junction; a read error may be the cause. The chain joins TRBV7-2 to TRBJ2-7, with D unresolved. The CDR3 is 14 amino acids. Germline-derived CDR1 and CDR2 are SGHTA and FQGNSA. The CDR3 sequence: CASGYTGQSYGQYF. In nucleotides, the CDR3 is TGTGCCAGCGGCTATACGGGCCAATCATACGGGCAGTACTTC.

The chain is built from TRBV7-9 and TRBJ2-5; weak D call: TRBD1 (6 bases). V was clipped by 6 bases and J by 5 bases, with 22 bases between them. This CDR3 is built from 16 residues. Germline CDR1 is SEHNR and CDR2 is FQNEAQ (reference sequence). This CDR3 reads CASRLNSGNRVETQYF. Written as DNA, the CDR3 is TGTGCCAGCAGACTAAACTCCGGCAACAGGGTTGAGACCCAGTACTTC. Full variable domain (outside the CDR3, taken from reference TRBV7-9 and TRBJ2-5): DTGVSQNPRHKITKRGQNVTFRCDPISEHNRLYWYRQTLGQGPEFLTYFQNEAQLEKSRLLSDRFSAERPKGSFSTLEIQRTEQGDSAMYLCASRLNSGNRVETQYFGPGTRLLVL.

This chain uses TRBV27 with TRBJ1-5; D is undetermined. V lost 8 bases and J lost 2, with 13 bases in between. CDR1 and CDR2 (germline): MNHEY, SMNVEV (reference sequence). The CDR3 spans 14 residues. Here the CDR3 reads CASGPNIGNQPQHF. In DNA, the CDR3 is TGTGCCAGCGGCCCCAACATAGGCAATCAGCCCCAGCATTTT.

The sample holds a few counts of this clonotype. The junction does not match germline at one end; this may be a read error. This chain links TRBV7-7 with TRBJ2-7; 7 bases agree with TRBD1. This CDR3 region has 14 residues. Germline CDR1 and CDR2: SSHAT and FNYEAQ (reference sequence). CDR3 sequence (DNA): TGTGCTAGCAGCCGGGACAGATACTCCTACGAGCAGTACTTC. Protein product: CASSRDRYSYEQYF.

The rearrangement uses TRBV20-1 and TRBJ2-7; D remains ambiguous. Germline CDR1 is DFQATT and CDR2 is SNEGSKA (reference sequence). There are 14 residues in the CDR3. The ends were cut back, 3 bases at V and 3 bases at J, with 15 bases in the middle. The CDR3 spells CSASSPPPNYEQYF. Here the CDR3 DNA reads TGCAGTGCTAGTAGTCCTCCCCCAAACTACGAGCAGTACTTC.

For this clonotype: One end of the junction fails to match germline, which may point to a read error. This chain links TRBV12-3 or TRBV12-4 with TRBJ2-6; D may be TRBD1 or TRBD2 (6 bases each). The CDR3 length is 17 residues. For the CDR3, the DNA is TGTGCCAGCTCTACCCAAGGGGGGAAGTCTGGGGCCAACGTCCTGGCTTTC. Translation: CASSTQGGKSGANVLAF.

V is TRBV6-2 or TRBV6-3 and J is TRBJ2-1, with 9 bases identical to TRBD2. CDR3 length equals 16 residues. Germline trimming cut 6 bases from V and 6 bases from J; bases unmatched to any gene: 12. CDR1 is MNHEY, CDR2 SVGEGT, per germline. The CDR3, as DNA: TGTGCCAGCAGCAACAGGACCGTAGCGGGGGCCAATGAGCAGTTCTTC. Translating gives CASSNRTVAGANEQFF.

The genes are TRBV20-1 and TRBJ2-1, with D uncertain. The CDR3 runs to 15 residues. The V gene's germline CDR1 is DFQATT and CDR2 SNEGSKA (reference sequence). V lost 3 bases, J lost 0 bases, and 12 bases lay in between. This CDR3 reads CSARGRLHSYNEQFF. CDR3 bases: TGCAGTGCTAGGGGTCGACTCCACTCCTACAATGAGCAGTTCTTC.

The CDR3: CASSLSPPPEQYF. DNA for the CDR3: TGTGCCAGCAGCTTAAGTCCGCCCCCCGAGCAGTACTTC. J is TRBJ2-7 and V is TRBV7-2; D uncertain. V dropped 2 bases and J dropped 6 bases, with 11 bases sitting between them. Germline CDR1 is SGHTA and CDR2 is FQGNSA. The CDR3 has 13 residues.